This T cell receptor (beta chain) is drawn from a study of blood T cell repertoires in COVID-19. The CDR3 has 14 residues. Germline CDR1 reads SGHKS; CDR2 reads YYEKEE (reference sequence). V dropped 4 bases and J dropped 10 bases, with 20 bases sitting between them. Using immunoSEQ multiplex PCR, the repertoire was profiled, and TCRdb retains in-frame clones only, with some absent. The table shows some 95,000 clones, with roughly nine tenths occurring only once. The source is a man in his 70s with acute or convalescent COVID-19. Sequenced material: peripheral blood. The chain carries TRBV5-5 and TRBJ1-1; possible D gene TRBD1, 5 bases. The CDR3, as DNA: TGTGCCAGCAGCCAGGACAACATCGGCTCAGGAGCTTTCTTT. Translating gives CASSQDNIGSGAFF.